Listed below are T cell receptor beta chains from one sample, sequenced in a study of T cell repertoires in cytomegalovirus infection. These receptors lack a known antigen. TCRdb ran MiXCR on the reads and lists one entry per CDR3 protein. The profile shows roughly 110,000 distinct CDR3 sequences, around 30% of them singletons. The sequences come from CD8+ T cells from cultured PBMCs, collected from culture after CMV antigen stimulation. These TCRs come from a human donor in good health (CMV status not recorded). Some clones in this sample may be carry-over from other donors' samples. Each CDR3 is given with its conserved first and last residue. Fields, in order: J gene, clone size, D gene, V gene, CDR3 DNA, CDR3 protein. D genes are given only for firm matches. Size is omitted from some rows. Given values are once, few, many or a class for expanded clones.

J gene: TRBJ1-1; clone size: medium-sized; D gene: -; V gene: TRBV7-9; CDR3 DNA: TGTGCCAGCAGCTTAGGGGGGGCTACTGAAGCTTTCTTT; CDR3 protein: CASSLGGATEAFF
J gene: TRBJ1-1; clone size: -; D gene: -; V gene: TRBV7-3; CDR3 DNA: TGTGCCAGCAGCTTAGAGGGGCCCCCAGTGGCTTTCTTT; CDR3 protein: CASSLEGPPVAFF
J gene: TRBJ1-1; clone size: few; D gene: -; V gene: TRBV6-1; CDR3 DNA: TGTGCCAGCAGTGTTCGAACGGAGGGAGGCACTGAAGCTTTCTTT; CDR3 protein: CASSVRTEGGTEAFF
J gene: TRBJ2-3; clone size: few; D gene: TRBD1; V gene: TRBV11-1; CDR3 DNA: TGTGCCAGCAGCACCCGGGACAGGCCAGATACGCAGTATTTT; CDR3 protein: CASSTRDRPDTQYF
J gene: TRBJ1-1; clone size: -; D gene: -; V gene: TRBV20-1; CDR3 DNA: TGCAGTGCTGGAAAGACCCTCCCGGTCACTGAAGCTTTCTTT; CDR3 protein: CSAGKTLPVTEAFF
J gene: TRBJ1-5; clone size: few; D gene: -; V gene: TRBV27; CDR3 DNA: TGTGCCAGCAGGTTGTTGGGAGGGAGTCAGCCCCAGCATTTT; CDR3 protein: CASRLLGGSQPQHF
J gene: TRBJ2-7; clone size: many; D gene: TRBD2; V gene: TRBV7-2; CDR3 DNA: TGTGCCAGCAGCTTAGGACTAGCGGGGACATACGAGCAGTACTTC; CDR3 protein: CASSLGLAGTYEQYF
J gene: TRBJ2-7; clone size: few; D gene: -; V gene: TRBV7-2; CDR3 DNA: TGTGCCAGCAGCTTCGACAGGAGAAGCTCCTACGAGCAGTACTTC; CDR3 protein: CASSFDRRSSYEQYF
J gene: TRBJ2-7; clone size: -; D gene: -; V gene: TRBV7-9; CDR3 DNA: TGTGCCAGCAGCTTAGTGGCAGGTCCCTTGAGCGAGCAGTACTTC; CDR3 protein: CASSLVAGPLSEQYF
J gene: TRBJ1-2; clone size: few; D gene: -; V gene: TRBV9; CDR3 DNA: TGTGCCAGCAGCGTAGAGGGGAGAGGCTACACCTTC; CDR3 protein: CASSVEGRGYTF